This T cell receptor (beta chain) came from a study of response to subunit inactivated influenza vaccine. TCRdb processed the RT-PCR reads anew with MiXCR; each CDR3 protein has one entry. The sample consists of a few hundred thousand distinct CDR3 sequences, 14% of them appearing once. The sample holds a few counts of this clonotype. The TCR was taken from a man aged 45 to 65 who received an inactivated influenza vaccine. Sample: PBMCs from blood, taken roughly 12 days after vaccination.

The CDR3 protein is CSGSPSSTDTQYF. CDR3 DNA sequence: TGCAGCGGCTCCCCTTCTAGCACAGATACGCAGTATTTT. The chain recombines TRBV29-1 with TRBJ2-3; D unclear. Per the germline V gene, CDR1 is SQVTM and CDR2 is ANQGSEA. The CDR3 is 13 amino acids. The V gene lost 7 bases and the J gene lost 0 bases, with 11 bases spanning the gap.